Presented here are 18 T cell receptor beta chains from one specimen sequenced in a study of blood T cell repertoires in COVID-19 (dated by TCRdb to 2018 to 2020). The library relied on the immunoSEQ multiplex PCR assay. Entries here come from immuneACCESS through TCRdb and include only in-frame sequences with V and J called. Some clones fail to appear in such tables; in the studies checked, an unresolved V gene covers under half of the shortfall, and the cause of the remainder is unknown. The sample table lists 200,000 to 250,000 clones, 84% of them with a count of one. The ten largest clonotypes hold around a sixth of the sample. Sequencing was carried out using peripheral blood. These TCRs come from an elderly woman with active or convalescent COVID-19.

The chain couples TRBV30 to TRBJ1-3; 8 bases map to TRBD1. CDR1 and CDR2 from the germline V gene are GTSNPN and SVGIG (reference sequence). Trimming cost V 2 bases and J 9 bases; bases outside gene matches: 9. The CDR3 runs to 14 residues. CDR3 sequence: CAWSSRRGQGTIYF. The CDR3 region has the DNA TGTGCCTGGAGTTCTCGCAGGGGGCAGGGCACCATATATTTT.

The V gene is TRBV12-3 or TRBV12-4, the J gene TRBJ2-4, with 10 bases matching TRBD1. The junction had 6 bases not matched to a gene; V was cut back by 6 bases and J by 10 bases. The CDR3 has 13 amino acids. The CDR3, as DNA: TGTGCCAGCAGCTACGGACAGGGGGAAATTCAGTACTTC. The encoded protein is CASSYGQGEIQYF.

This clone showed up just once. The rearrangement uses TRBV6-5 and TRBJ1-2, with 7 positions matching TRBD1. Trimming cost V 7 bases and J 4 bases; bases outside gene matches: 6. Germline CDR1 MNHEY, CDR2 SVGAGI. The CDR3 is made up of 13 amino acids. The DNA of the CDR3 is TGTGCCAGCACCCCGGGGACAGCCTATGGCTACACCTTC. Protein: CASTPGTAYGYTF.

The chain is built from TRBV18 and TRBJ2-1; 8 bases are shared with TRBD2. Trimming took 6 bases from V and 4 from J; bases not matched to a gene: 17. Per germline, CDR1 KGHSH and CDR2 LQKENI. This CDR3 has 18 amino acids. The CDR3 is CASSRGLGGGSRYNEQFF. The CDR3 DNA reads TGTGCCAGCTCCCGCGGTTTAGGCGGGGGGTCCCGATACAATGAGCAGTTCTTC.

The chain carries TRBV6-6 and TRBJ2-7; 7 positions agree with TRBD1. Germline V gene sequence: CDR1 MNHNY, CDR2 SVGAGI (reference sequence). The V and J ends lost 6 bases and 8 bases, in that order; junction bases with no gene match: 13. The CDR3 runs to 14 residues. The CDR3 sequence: CASSPPGQQNKQYF. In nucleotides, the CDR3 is TGTGCCAGCAGCCCCCCGGGACAGCAAAACAAGCAGTACTTC.

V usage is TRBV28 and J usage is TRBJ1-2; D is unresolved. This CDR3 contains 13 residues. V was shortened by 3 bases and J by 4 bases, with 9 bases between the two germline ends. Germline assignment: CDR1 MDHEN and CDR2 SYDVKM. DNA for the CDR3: TGTGCCAGCAGTTTCCGGTACAGCTATGGCTACACCTTC. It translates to CASSFRYSYGYTF.

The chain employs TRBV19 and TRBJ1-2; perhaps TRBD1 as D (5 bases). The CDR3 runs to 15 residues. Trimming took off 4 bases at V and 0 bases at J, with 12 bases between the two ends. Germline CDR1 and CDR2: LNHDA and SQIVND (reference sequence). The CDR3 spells CASSSRAGSNYGYTF. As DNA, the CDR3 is TGTGCCAGTAGTAGCCGGGCAGGGTCTAACTATGGCTACACCTTC.

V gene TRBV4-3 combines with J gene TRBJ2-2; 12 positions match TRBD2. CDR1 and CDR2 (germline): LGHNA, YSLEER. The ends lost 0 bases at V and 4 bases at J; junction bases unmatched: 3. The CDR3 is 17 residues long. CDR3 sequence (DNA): TGCGCCAGCAGCCAAGAGGCTAGCGGGAGGGCCACCGGGGAGCTGTTTTTT. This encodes CASSQEASGRATGELFF.

The CDR3 reads CASRRSPSGNTIYF. The CDR3 DNA reads TGTGCCAGCCGAAGGAGTCCCTCTGGAAACACCATATATTTT. The genes are TRBV6-5 and TRBJ1-3; D is uncertain. The V and J ends lost 8 bases and 0 bases respectively, with 11 bases between them. The CDR3 is 14 residues long. Germline V gene data show CDR1 as MNHEY and CDR2 as SVGAGI.

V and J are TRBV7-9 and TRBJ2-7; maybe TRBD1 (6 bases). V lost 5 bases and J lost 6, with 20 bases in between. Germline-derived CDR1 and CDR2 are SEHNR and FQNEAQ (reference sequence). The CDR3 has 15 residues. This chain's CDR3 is CASSQLQGEPREQYF. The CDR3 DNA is TGTGCCAGCAGCCAGCTACAGGGTGAACCTCGCGAGCAGTACTTC.

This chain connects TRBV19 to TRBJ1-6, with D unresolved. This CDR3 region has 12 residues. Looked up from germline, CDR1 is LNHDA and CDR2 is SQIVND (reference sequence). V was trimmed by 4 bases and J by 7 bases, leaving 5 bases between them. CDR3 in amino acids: CASSTGNSPLHF. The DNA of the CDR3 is TGTGCCAGTAGTACAGGAAATTCACCCCTCCACTTT.

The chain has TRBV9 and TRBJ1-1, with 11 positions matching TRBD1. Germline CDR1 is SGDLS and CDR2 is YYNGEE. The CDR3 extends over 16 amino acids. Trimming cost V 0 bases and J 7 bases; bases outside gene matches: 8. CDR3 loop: CASSVAVDRGQDEAFF. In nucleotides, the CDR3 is TGTGCCAGCAGCGTAGCAGTGGACAGGGGGCAAGATGAAGCTTTCTTT. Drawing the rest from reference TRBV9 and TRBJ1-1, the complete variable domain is DSGVTQTPKHLITATGQRVTLRCSPRSGDLSVYWYQQSLDQGLQFLIQYYNGEERAKGNILERFSAQQFPDLHSELNLSSLELGDSALYFCASSVAVDRGQDEAFFGQGTRLTVV.

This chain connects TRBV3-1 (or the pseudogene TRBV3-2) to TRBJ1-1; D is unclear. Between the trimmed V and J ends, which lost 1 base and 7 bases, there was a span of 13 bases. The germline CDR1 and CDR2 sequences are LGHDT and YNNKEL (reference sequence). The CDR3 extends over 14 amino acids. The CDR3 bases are TGTGCCAGCAGCCAAGGACTGGATCCACGTGAAGCTTTCTTT. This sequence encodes CASSQGLDPREAFF.

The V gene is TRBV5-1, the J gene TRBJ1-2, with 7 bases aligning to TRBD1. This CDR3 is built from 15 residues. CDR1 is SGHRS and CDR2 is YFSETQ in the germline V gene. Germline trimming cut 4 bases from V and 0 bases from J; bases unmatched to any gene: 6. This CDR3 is CASSRPGQTNYGYTF. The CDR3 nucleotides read TGCGCCAGCAGCAGGCCGGGACAGACTAACTATGGCTACACCTTC.

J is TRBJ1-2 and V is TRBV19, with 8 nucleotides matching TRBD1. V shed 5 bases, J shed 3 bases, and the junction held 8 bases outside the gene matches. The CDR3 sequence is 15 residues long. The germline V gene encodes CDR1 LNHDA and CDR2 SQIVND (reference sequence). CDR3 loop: CASSARTGKDYGYTF. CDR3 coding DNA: TGTGCCAGTAGTGCCCGGACAGGGAAAGACTATGGCTACACCTTC.

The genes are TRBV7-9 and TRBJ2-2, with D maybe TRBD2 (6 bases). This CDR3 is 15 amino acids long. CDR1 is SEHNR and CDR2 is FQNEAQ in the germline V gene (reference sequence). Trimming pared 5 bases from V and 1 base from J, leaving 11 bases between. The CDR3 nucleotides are TGTGCCAGCAGCCCCGGGAGACAGAACACCGGGGAGCTGTTTTTT. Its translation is CASSPGRQNTGELFF.

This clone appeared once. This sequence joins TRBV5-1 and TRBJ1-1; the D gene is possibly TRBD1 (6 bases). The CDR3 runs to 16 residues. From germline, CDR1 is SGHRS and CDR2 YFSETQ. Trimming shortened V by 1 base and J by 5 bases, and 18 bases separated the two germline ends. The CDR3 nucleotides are TGCGCCAGCAGCTTGTATGGAACAGGGATAGGAACTGAAGCTTTCTTT. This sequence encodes CASSLYGTGIGTEAFF.

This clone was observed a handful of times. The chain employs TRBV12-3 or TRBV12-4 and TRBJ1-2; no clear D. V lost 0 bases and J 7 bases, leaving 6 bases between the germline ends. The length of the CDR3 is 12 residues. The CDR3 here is CASSLARIGYTF. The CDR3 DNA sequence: TGTGCCAGCAGTTTAGCGCGGATTGGCTACACCTTC.